This note documents a single T cell receptor beta chain sequence. Antigen specificity is unknown. Data came from immunoSEQ multiplex PCR; TCRdb stores just in-frame clones and leaves some out. The sample has 35,000 to 45,000 clones, roughly four fifths seen once. The source of the sample is a study of a mutant IDH1 vaccine in newly diagnosed glioma. Documented time point: week 35, safety follow-up. Every vaccination contained 300 ug of the mutant IDH1 20-mer peptide and was paired with topical imiquimod. The CDR3 spans 16 residues. Germline values: CDR1 LNHDA, CDR2 SQIVND (reference sequence). V dropped 5 bases and J dropped 0 bases, with 14 bases sitting between them.

Sample: PBMCs, taken from a glioma patient whose treatment included an IDH1 peptide vaccine. The rearrangement uses TRBV19 and TRBJ2-1; tentative D call: TRBD2 (6 bases). The receptor was isolated from a woman between 45 and 65 years old with glioma. CDR3 amino acids: CASSARDSSSYNEQFF. CDR3 sequence (DNA): TGTGCCAGTAGTGCCCGGGACTCCAGCTCCTACAATGAGCAGTTCTTC.